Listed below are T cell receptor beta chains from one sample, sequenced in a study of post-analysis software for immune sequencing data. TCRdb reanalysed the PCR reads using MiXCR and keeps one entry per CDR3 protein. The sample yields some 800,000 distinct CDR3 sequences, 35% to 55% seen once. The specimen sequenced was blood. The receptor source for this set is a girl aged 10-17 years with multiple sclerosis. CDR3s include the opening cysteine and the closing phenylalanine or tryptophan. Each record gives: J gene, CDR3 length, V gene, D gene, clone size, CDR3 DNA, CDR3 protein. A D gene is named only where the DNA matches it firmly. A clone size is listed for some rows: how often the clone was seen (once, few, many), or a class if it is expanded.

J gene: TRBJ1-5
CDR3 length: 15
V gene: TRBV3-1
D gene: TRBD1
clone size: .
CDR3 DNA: TGTGCCAGCCGACTAGGGACAGGCAGCAATCAGCCCCAGCATTTT
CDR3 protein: CASRLGTGSNQPQHF

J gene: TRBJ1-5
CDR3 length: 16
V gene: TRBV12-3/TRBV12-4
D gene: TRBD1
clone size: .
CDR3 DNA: TGTGCCAGCAGTTGGGACAGGGTTTCCCTAAATCAGCCCCAGCATTTT
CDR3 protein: CASSWDRVSLNQPQHF

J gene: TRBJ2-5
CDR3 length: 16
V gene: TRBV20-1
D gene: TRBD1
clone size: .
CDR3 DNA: TGCAGTGCCATAAAAATGAGACAGGGGATTAAGGAGACCCAGTACTTC
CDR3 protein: CSAIKMRQGIKETQYF

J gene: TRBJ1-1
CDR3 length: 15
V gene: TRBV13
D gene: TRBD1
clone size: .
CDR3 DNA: TGTGCCAGCAGCCGCCGGGGACAGGGTGTAGCGGAAGCTTTCTTT
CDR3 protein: CASSRRGQGVAEAFF

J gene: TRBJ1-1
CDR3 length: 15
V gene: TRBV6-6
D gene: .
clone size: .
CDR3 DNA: TGTGCCAGCACCCTACCGGGACGGGGGGGATCTGAAGCTTTCTTT
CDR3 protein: CASTLPGRGGSEAFF

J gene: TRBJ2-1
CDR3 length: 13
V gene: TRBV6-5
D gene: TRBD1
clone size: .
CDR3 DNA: TGTGCCAGCACCCAACCAGGGGGCAATGAGCAGTTCTTC
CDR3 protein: CASTQPGGNEQFF

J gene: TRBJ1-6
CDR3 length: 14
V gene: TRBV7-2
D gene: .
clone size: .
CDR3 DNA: TGTGCCAGCAGCTTAGAGGTCTGGGCTTCACCCCTCCACTTT
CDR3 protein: CASSLEVWASPLHF

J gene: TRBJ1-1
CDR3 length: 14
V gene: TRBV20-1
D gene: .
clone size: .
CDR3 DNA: TGCAGTGCCATGGATCAGGGATCGAGGACTGAAGCTTTCTTT
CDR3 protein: CSAMDQGSRTEAFF

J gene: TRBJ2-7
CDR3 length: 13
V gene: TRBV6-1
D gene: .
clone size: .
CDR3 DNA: TGTGCCAGCAGTGGGGACATTACCGACGAGCAGTACTTC
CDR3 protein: CASSGDITDEQYF

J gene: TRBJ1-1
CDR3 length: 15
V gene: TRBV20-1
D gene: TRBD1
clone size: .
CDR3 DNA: TGCAGTGCTAGAGACGGGGGACAGGTGAACACTGAAGCTTTCTTT
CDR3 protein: CSARDGGQVNTEAFF

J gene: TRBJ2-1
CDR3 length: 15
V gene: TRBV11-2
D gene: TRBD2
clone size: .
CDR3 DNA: TGTGCCAGCAGCTTAGGGGCGGGAGGACGGAATGAGCAGTTCTTC
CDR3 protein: CASSLGAGGRNEQFF

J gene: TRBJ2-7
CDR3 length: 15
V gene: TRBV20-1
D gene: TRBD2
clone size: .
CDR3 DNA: TGCAGTGCTAGACCATCCGGACTAGCAACCTACGAGCAGTACTTC
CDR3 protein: CSARPSGLATYEQYF

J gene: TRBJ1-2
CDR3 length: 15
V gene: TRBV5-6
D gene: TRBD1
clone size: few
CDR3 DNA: TGTGCCAGCAGCGACGGGACAGGGGGCGGCTATGGCTACACCTTC
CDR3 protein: CASSDGTGGGYGYTF

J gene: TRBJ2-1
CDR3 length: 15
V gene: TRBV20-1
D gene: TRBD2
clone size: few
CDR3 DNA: TGCAGTGCCCGACGGGGACTAGCGGGAGTGGGTGAGCAGTTCTTC
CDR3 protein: CSARRGLAGVGEQFF

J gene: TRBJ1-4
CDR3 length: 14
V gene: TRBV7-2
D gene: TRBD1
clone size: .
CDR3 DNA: TGTGCCAGCAGCCTGGGACAGGGGACAACAGGACTGTTTTTT
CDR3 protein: CASSLGQGTTGLFF

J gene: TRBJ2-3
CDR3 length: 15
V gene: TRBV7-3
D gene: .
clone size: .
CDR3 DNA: TGTGCCAGCAGCTTAACGGGAGTGAGCACAGATACGCAGTATTTT
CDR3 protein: CASSLTGVSTDTQYF

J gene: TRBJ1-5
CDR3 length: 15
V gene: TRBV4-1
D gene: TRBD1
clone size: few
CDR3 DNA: TGCGCCAGCAGCCTAAGCACAGGGGTGGATCAGCCCCAGCATTTT
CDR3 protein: CASSLSTGVDQPQHF